This entry lists 17 T cell receptor beta chains sequenced from one sample in a study of blood T cell repertoires in COVID-19 (dated by TCRdb to between 2020 and 2021). Library prep was done by the immunoSEQ multiplex PCR assay. TCRdb stores this immuneACCESS table with in-frame sequences only. Part of the clones is absent; in the studies checked, under half of the shortfall reflects unresolved V genes, and no reason is known for the rest. The sample data list 200,000 to 300,000 clones, and about 85% of these were observed just once. The biggest ten clones account for around 4% of the sample. Sequencing used peripheral blood. Source of these receptors: a man in his 60s with acute or convalescent COVID-19.

The V and J genes are TRBV5-5 and TRBJ2-3; D gene unclear. CDR1 SGHKS and CDR2 YYEKEE come from the germline V gene (reference sequence). V was clipped by 4 bases and J by 2 bases, with 14 bases between them. The CDR3 consists of 15 residues. CDR3 protein: CASSRVLSPTDTQYF. CDR3 nucleotides: TGTGCCAGCAGCCGAGTCCTTTCCCCCACAGATACGCAGTATTTT. Full variable domain (remainder filled in from reference TRBV5-5 and TRBJ2-3): DAGVTQSPTHLIKTRGQQVTLRCSPISGHKSVSWYQQVLGQGPQFIFQYYEKEERGRGNFPDRFSARQFPNYSSELNVNALLLGDSALYLCASSRVLSPTDTQYFGPGTRLTVL.

This CDR3 reads CASTRSGTGVNGYTF. Written as DNA, the CDR3 is TGTGCCAGCACCAGATCCGGGACAGGGGTTAATGGCTACACCTTC. The chain links TRBV9 to TRBJ1-2, with 10 bases fitting TRBD1. This CDR3 contains 15 residues. Germline lookup yields CDR1 SGDLS and CDR2 YYNGEE. V dropped 6 bases and J dropped 6; count of bases not matched to a gene: 11.

This clone was counted a single time. The chain recombines TRBV29-1 with TRBJ2-1; 10 positions agree with TRBD2. This CDR3 is built from 14 residues. Per the germline V gene, CDR1 is SQVTM and CDR2 is ANQGSEA. V was pared by 3 bases and J by 5 bases, with 4 bases of the junction left unmatched. Here the CDR3 reads CSVELAGVNNEQFF. DNA for the CDR3: TGCAGCGTTGAGCTAGCGGGAGTTAACAATGAGCAGTTCTTC.

This chain joins TRBV18 and TRBJ1-5, with 10 nucleotides matching TRBD1. The CDR3 covers 16 residues. The J segment lost 8 bases and the V segment lost 6 bases, leaving 13 bases of the junction unmatched. Germline CDR1 is KGHSH and CDR2 is LQKENI. In DNA form, the CDR3 reads TGTGCCAGCTCCGAACCGGGACAGGGGTTTGGTGAGCCCCAGCATTTT. Residues: CASSEPGQGFGEPQHF.

The rearrangement joins TRBV10-1 to TRBJ1-1; D is uncertain. Deletions cut 2 bases from V and 4 bases from J, with 11 bases between. The CDR3 extends over 14 amino acids. CDR1 WNHNN and CDR2 SYGVQD come from the germline V gene (reference sequence). CDR3 residues: CASSENARGTEAFF. The DNA for the CDR3 is TGCGCCAGCAGTGAGAATGCACGCGGCACTGAAGCTTTCTTT.

This chain joins TRBV7-9 and TRBJ2-7; a possible D gene is TRBD1 (5 bases). From germline, CDR1 is SEHNR and CDR2 FQNEAQ (reference sequence). V lost 3 bases to trimming and J lost 1 base, with 10 bases between them. The CDR3 consists of 14 residues. CDR3 amino acids: CASSFRGRSYEQYF. In nucleotides, the CDR3 is TGTGCCAGCAGCTTTAGGGGTCGATCCTACGAGCAGTACTTC.

This rearrangement joins TRBV7-3 to TRBJ2-1, with a tentative D call TRBD1 (6 bases). CDR3 length equals 16 residues. The V and J ends lost 4 bases and 0 bases respectively, with 13 bases between them. Per the germline V gene, CDR1 is SGHTA and CDR2 is FQGTGA. The DNA for the CDR3 is TGTGCCAGCAGCTACACAGGGTTGAGCTCCTACAATGAGCAGTTCTTC. Amino acids: CASSYTGLSSYNEQFF.

Worth noting for this clone: One junction end does not reproduce the germline sequence, and a read error may be involved. V is TRBV7-7 and J is TRBJ2-5, with 7 nucleotides matching TRBD2. This CDR3 comprises 15 residues. In germline, CDR1 is SSHAT, CDR2 FNYEAQ (reference sequence). CDR3 amino acids: CASSLEAGTRRTQYF. The CDR3 region has the DNA TGTGCTAGCAGCTTAGAAGCGGGGACGAGGCGAACCCAGTACTTC.

This clone was seen a single time. The chain carries TRBV27 and TRBJ2-7; 10 bases map to TRBD1. CDR1 is MNHEY and CDR2 is SMNVEV in the germline V gene (reference sequence). The CDR3 has 16 residues. With V trimmed by 2 bases and J by 2 bases, 6 bases remained unmatched. The CDR3 DNA is TGTGCCAGCAGTTTAAGCGGGACAGGGGCCCCCTACGAGCAGTACTTC. The encoded protein is CASSLSGTGAPYEQYF.

This clone was found once. The rearrangement links TRBV5-6 to TRBJ2-2; possibly TRBD2 for D (6 bases). The germline V gene has CDR1 SGHDT and CDR2 YYEEEE. The CDR3 spans 15 residues. V lost 2 bases to trimming and J lost 4 bases, with 12 bases between them. The CDR3 sequence: CASSLRESLTGELFF. As DNA, the CDR3 is TGTGCCAGCAGCTTACGGGAGAGTCTCACCGGGGAGCTGTTTTTT.

Turning to this clone: At the DNA level, this CDR3 is encoded by other sequences in the same sample as well. This chain connects TRBV7-2 to TRBJ1-6; tentatively, D is TRBD1 (6 bases). CDR1 SGHTA and CDR2 FQGNSA come from the germline V gene. The CDR3 length is 14 residues. Trimming took off 3 bases at V and 6 bases at J, with 9 bases between the two ends. The CDR3 is CASSFHRVNSPLHF. The CDR3 nucleotides are TGTGCCAGCAGCTTTCACAGGGTTAATTCACCCCTCCACTTT.

This clone was recorded a few times. One junction end does not reproduce the germline sequence, and a read error may be involved. The chain carries TRBV7-8 and TRBJ1-5; the D is unclear. This CDR3 comprises 15 residues. Germline values: CDR1 SGHVS, CDR2 FQNEAQ. CDR3 in DNA: TGTGCCAGCACCTTAGACTTCTCGGGCAATCAGCCCCAGCATTTT. Amino acid sequence: CASTLDFSGNQPQHF.

V gene TRBV4-3 combines with J gene TRBJ1-5, with D unclear. V dropped 0 bases and J dropped 4 bases, with 10 bases sitting between them. Germline assignment: CDR1 LGHNA and CDR2 YSLEER. The CDR3 spans 15 residues. In DNA form, the CDR3 reads TGCGCCAGCAGCCAAGATCACACCCTTAATCAGCCCCAGCATTTT. Protein sequence: CASSQDHTLNQPQHF.

The chain employs TRBV30 and TRBJ2-1; D unclear. Germline V gives CDR1 GTSNPN, CDR2 SVGIG (reference sequence). This CDR3 spans 11 amino acids. V was clipped by 0 bases and J by 9 bases, with 6 bases between them. In DNA, the CDR3 is TGTGCCTGGAGTGTCGGTAGTGAGCAGTTCTTC. Translation gives CAWSVGSEQFF.

The V and J genes are TRBV7-2 and TRBJ2-3, with a possible D match to TRBD1 (5 bases). There are 16 residues in the CDR3. V gave up 1 base and J gave up 0 bases, with 11 bases separating them. Germline V gene sequence: CDR1 SGHTA, CDR2 FQGNSA. In nucleotides, the CDR3 is TGTGCCAGCAGCTTAGAGGTAGCAGGGAGCACAGATACGCAGTATTTT. Amino acid sequence: CASSLEVAGSTDTQYF.

The V gene is TRBV7-2, the J gene TRBJ1-1; D remains ambiguous. The germline CDR1 and CDR2 sequences are SGHTA and FQGNSA. CDR3 size: 13 residues. V was cut by 5 bases and J by 11 bases, with 18 bases left in between. This chain's CDR3 is CASSPSGSLEAFF. The CDR3 bases are TGTGCCAGCAGCCCCTCAGGCAGTTTAGAGGCTTTCTTT.

Comment on this clone: The same CDR3 can be traced to other DNA sequences in this sample. CDR3 sequence reads: CASSIFGSEAFF. As DNA, the CDR3 is TGTGCCAGTAGTATATTCGGGTCTGAAGCTTTCTTT. This sequence joins TRBV19 and TRBJ1-1; D gene uncertain. The CDR3 length is 12 residues. Germline V CDR1 and CDR2: LNHDA, SQIVND (reference sequence). The ends were cut back, 2 bases at V and 6 bases at J, with 7 bases in the middle.